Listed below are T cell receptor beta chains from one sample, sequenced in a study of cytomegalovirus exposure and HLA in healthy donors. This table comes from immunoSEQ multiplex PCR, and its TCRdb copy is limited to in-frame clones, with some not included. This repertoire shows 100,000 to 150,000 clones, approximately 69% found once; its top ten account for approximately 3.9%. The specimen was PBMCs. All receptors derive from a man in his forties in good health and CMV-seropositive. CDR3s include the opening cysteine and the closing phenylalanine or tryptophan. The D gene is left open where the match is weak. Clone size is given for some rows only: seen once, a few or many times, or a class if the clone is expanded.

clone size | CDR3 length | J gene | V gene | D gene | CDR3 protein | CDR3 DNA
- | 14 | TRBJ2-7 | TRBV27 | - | CASSSRDTSYEQYF | TGTGCCAGCAGTTCCCGGGACACCTCCTACGAGCAGTACTTC
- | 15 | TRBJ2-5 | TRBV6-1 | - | CASSGSQGTLETQYF | TGTGCCAGCAGTGGGTCTCAGGGGACACTCGAGACCCAGTACTTC
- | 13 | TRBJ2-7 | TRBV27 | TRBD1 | CASSLDRVRSQYF | TGTGCCAGCAGCCTGGACAGGGTCCGGTCGCAGTACTTC
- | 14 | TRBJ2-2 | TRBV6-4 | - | CASSELRGAGELFF | TGTGCCAGCAGTGAACTACGGGGAGCCGGGGAGCTGTTTTTT
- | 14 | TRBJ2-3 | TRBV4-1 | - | CASSQGGSTDTQYF | TGCGCCAGCAGCCAAGGCGGGAGCACAGATACGCAGTATTTT
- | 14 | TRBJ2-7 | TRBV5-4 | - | CASSLTGTSYEQYF | TGTGCCAGCAGCTTGACAGGGACCTCCTACGAGCAGTACTTC
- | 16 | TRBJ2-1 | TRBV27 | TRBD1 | CASSHPGTGSHNEQFF | TGTGCCAGCAGCCATCCCGGGACAGGGAGCCACAATGAGCAGTTCTTC
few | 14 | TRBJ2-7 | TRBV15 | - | CATSRGEGVHEQYF | TGTGCCACCAGCAGAGGAGAGGGGGTCCACGAGCAGTACTTC
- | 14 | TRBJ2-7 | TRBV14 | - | CASSQFGQPYEQYF | TGTGCCAGCAGCCAGTTTGGACAGCCCTACGAGCAGTACTTC
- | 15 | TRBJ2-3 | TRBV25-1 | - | CASREQGSSTDTQYF | TGTGCCAGCAGGGAACAGGGATCTAGCACAGATACGCAGTATTTT
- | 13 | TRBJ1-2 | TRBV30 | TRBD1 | CAWRETGGYGYTF | TGTGCCTGGAGAGAAACAGGGGGCTACGGCTACACCTTC
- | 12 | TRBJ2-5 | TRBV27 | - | CASSSGVETQYF | TGTGCCAGCAGTTCCGGGGTGGAGACCCAGTACTTC
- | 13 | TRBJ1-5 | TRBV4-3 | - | CASSQSRYQPQHF | TGCGCCAGCAGCCAGTCCCGGTATCAGCCCCAGCATTTT
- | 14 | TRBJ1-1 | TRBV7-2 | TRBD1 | CASSSQGPGTEAFF | TGTGCCAGCAGTTCACAGGGGCCCGGCACTGAAGCTTTCTTT
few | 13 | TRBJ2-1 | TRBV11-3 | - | CASSLGPLNEQFF | TGTGCCAGCAGCTTAGGTCCACTCAATGAGCAGTTCTTC
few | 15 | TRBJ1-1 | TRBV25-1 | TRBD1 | CASRDTGGKNTEAFF | TGTGCCAGCAGAGATACAGGGGGGAAGAACACTGAAGCTTTCTTT
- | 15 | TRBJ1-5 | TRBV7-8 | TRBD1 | CASSLGGTGDQPQHF | TGTGCCAGCAGCTTAGGGGGAACAGGGGATCAGCCCCAGCATTTT
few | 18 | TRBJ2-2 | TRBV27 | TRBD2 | CASSISGTSGRLTGELFF | TGTGCCAGCAGTATTTCCGGGACTAGCGGGAGGTTAACCGGGGAGCTGTTTTTT
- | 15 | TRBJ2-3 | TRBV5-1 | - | CASSSIRGDTDTQYF | TGCGCCAGCAGCTCCATAAGGGGTGACACAGATACGCAGTATTTT
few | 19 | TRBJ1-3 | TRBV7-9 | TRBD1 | CASSPLFGTGGISGNTIYF | TGTGCCAGCAGCCCACTGTTCGGGACAGGGGGAATCTCTGGAAACACCATATATTTT
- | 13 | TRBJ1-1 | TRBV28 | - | CASSSTEMVEAFF | TGTGCCAGCAGTTCTACAGAGATGGTTGAAGCTTTCTTT
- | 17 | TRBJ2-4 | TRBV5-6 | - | CASSSAIDSLAKNIQYF | TGTGCCAGCAGCTCAGCGATAGACAGCTTAGCCAAAAACATTCAGTACTTC
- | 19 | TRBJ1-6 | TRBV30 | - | CAWSVRFGQGINYNSPLHF | TGTGCCTGGAGTGTACGTTTTGGTCAGGGGATTAACTATAATTCACCCCTCCACTTT
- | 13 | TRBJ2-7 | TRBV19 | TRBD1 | CASSSGQGGEQYF | TGTGCCAGTAGTTCGGGACAGGGAGGCGAGCAGTACTTC
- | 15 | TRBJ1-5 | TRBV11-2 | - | CASSPGQGSNQPQHF | TGTGCCAGCAGCCCAGGGCAGGGAAGCAATCAGCCCCAGCATTTT
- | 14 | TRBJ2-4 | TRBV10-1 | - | CASSEGGSKNIQYF | TGCGCCAGCAGTGAAGGGGGATCCAAAAACATTCAGTACTTC
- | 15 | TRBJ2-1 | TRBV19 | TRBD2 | CASSTLAGGINEQFF | TGTGCCAGTAGTACTTTAGCGGGAGGGATAAATGAGCAGTTCTTC
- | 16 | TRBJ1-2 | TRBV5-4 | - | CASSGLLGGRNYGYTF | TGTGCCAGCAGCGGCCTACTCGGGGGACGGAACTATGGCTACACCTTC
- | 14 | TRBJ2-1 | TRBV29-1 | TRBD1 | CSVQTGTGANEQFF | TGCAGCGTACAAACCGGGACAGGGGCCAATGAGCAGTTCTTC
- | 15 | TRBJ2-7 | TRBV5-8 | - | CASIRPGTPAEEQYF | TGTGCCAGCATCCGCCCCGGGACACCCGCCGAAGAGCAGTACTTC
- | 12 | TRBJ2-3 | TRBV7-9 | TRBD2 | CASSLGLAGAYF | TGTGCCAGCAGCTTAGGACTAGCGGGAGCGTATTTT
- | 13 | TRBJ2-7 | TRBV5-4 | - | CASSLGSSYEQYF | TGTGCCAGCAGCTTGGGGAGCTCCTACGAGCAGTACTTC
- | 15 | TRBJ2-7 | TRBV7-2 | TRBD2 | CASSPGTSGVYEQYF | TGTGCCAGCAGCCCCGGGACTAGCGGGGTCTACGAGCAGTACTTC
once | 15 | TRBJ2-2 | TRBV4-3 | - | CASSQGARRRGELFF | TGCGCCAGCAGCCAAGGAGCCAGGAGGCGCGGGGAGCTGTTTTTT
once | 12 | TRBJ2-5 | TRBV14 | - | CASSQEYTRQYF | TGTGCCAGCAGCCAAGAGTACACCCGACAGTACTTC
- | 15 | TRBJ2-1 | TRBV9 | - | CASSLDRSSYNEQFF | TGTGCCAGCAGCCTAGACAGGAGCTCCTACAATGAGCAGTTCTTC
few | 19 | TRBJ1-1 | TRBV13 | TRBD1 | CASSLGPTPTGFGGTEAFF | TGTGCCAGCAGCTTAGGCCCAACGCCGACAGGGTTTGGGGGCACTGAAGCTTTCTTT
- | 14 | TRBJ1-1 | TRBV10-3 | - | CAISGIQGLANAFF | TGTGCCATCAGTGGGATACAGGGTTTGGCCAACGCTTTCTTT